This passage covers 8 T cell receptor beta chains from one sample sequenced in a study of Ad26.COV2.S vaccination and SARS-CoV-2 variants (dated by TCRdb to the early 2020s). Library preparation was by the immunoSEQ multiplex PCR assay. What TCRdb holds here is the immuneACCESS table cut down to in-frame rearrangements. Part of the clones is not present; checked against another copy, under half of the missing clones reflect an unresolved V gene, and the others are unexplained. The sample includes more than 85,000 clones, with around 82% observed a single time. Around 16% of the sample belongs to the ten largest clones. The time point label of this sample denotes: individuals recovered from natural SARS-CoV-2 infection. The specimen comprised peripheral blood, sampled after recovery from COVID-19. The receptor set was obtained from a human donor who had recovered from COVID-19.

The chain uses TRBV4-1 and TRBJ1-2; D gene uncertain. The CDR3 is 13 amino acids. Trimming stripped 2 bases from V and 6 bases from J, with 10 bases between. Germline V gene sequence: CDR1 MGHRA, CDR2 YSYEKL. The CDR3 coding sequence is TGCGCCAGCAGCCAAATCGGCGGGAATGGCTACACCTTC. Translating gives CASSQIGGNGYTF.

This clone was picked up a small number of times. This chain joins TRBV28 and TRBJ1-2; TRBD1 is a possible D gene (6 bases). V was trimmed by 4 bases and J by 0 bases, leaving 12 bases between them. From germline, CDR1 is MDHEN and CDR2 SYDVKM. The CDR3 contains 15 residues. DNA for the CDR3: TGTGCCAGCAGTTACTCAGGGGTAACTAACTATGGCTACACCTTC. Its translation: CASSYSGVTNYGYTF.

The chain has TRBV2 and TRBJ2-3, with TRBD1 matching over 9 bases. In germline, CDR1 is SNHLY, CDR2 FYNNEI. The CDR3 extends over 14 amino acids. V dropped 4 bases and J dropped 4; count of bases not matched to a gene: 3. The CDR3 DNA is TGTGCCAGCAGTGGGGACAGGGTACCAGATACGCAGTATTTT. It encodes CASSGDRVPDTQYF. The full variable domain, its missing parts supplied by reference TRBV2 and TRBJ2-3, is EPEVTQTPSHQVTQMGQEVILRCVPISNHLYFYWYRQILGQKVEFLVSFYNNEISEKSEIFDDQFSVERPDGSNFTLKIRSTKLEDSAMYFCASSGDRVPDTQYFGPGTRLTVL.

The chain has TRBV19 and TRBJ2-1; D call uncertain. The CDR3 extends over 15 amino acids. Germline V CDR1 and CDR2: LNHDA, SQIVND (reference sequence). V lost 4 bases and J lost 0, with 10 bases in between. For the CDR3, the DNA is TGTGCCAGTAGTACGGAACCAAGCTCCTACAATGAGCAGTTCTTC. As protein: CASSTEPSSYNEQFF.

Here the CDR3 reads CASSLSRDRGRNTEAFF. CDR3 nucleotides: TGTGCCAGCAGCTTATCCCGGGACAGGGGGCGGAACACTGAAGCTTTCTTT. This chain connects TRBV7-9 to TRBJ1-1, with 12 bases identical to TRBD1. This CDR3 contains 17 residues. V lost 2 bases and J lost 1; bases outside the gene matches: 5. CDR1 and CDR2 (germline): SEHNR, FQNEAQ (reference sequence).

The V gene is TRBV9, the J gene TRBJ2-5, with a tentative D call TRBD2 (5 bases). Germline V gene lookup returns CDR1 SGDLS and CDR2 YYNGEE. V gave up 4 bases and J gave up 5 bases, with 18 bases separating them. CDR3 length: 15 amino acids. The CDR3 loop is CASSPSGLLRETQYF. CDR3 sequence (DNA): TGTGCCAGCAGCCCCTCGGGATTACTCAGGGAGACCCAGTACTTC.

The CDR3 spells CASSFDMNTEAFF. DNA of the CDR3: TGTGCCAGCAGCTTCGACATGAACACTGAAGCTTTCTTT. The gene calls are TRBV11-3 and TRBJ1-1, with no clear D. Trimming pared 3 bases from V and 0 bases from J, leaving 5 bases between. The CDR3 is 13 amino acids. Germline-derived CDR1 and CDR2 are SGHNT and YENEEA.

The V and J genes are TRBV28 and TRBJ2-5; a weak D match, TRBD1 (5 bases). V lost 9 bases to trimming and J lost 2 bases, with 16 bases between them. CDR1 is MDHEN, CDR2 SYDVKM, per germline. CDR3 size: 14 residues. The CDR3 coding sequence is TGTGCCAGTTATGGGGCAACCCCGCAAGAGACCCAGTACTTC. Translated, it gives CASYGATPQETQYF.